This passage covers 5 T cell receptor beta chains from one sample sequenced in a study of glioma-infiltrating T cells after dendritic cell vaccination. TCRdb's copy holds only in-frame clones and misses some; the assay was immunoSEQ multiplex PCR. The sample holds tens of thousands of clones, less than 90% seen once. The material sequenced was blood, taken before dendritic cell vaccination. The receptors here all came from a human donor with glioblastoma.

The chain links TRBV27 to TRBJ2-1; TRBD2 matches at 11 bases. Germline CDR1 and CDR2: MNHEY and SMNVEV (reference sequence). V gave up 5 bases and J gave up 6 bases; unmatched junction bases: 6. The CDR3 extends over 15 amino acids. The chain's CDR3 is CASSPGTSGANEQFF. The CDR3 DNA reads as TGTGCCAGCAGTCCAGGGACTAGCGGTGCCAATGAGCAGTTCTTC.

The chain employs TRBV6-5 and TRBJ2-1; 8 bases agree with TRBD1. This CDR3 contains 14 residues. Germline lookup yields CDR1 MNHEY and CDR2 SVGAGI. Unmatched junction bases numbered 4, after V lost 7 bases and J lost 2 bases. CDR3 DNA sequence: TGTGCCAGCAATATACAGGGGGCCTACAATGAGCAGTTCTTC. Amino acid sequence: CASNIQGAYNEQFF.

The chain carries TRBV19 and TRBJ1-4; 7 positions match TRBD1. The CDR3 extends over 14 amino acids. V shed 9 bases and J 6 bases; nucleotides not matched to a gene: 10. Per the germline V gene, CDR1 is LNHDA and CDR2 is SQIVND (reference sequence). The CDR3 sequence: CASHRGRVDEKLFF. CDR3 DNA: TGTGCCAGCCACAGGGGTAGGGTTGATGAAAAACTGTTTTTT.

The chain carries TRBV5-1 and TRBJ2-1; 9 bases are a match to TRBD1. The CDR3 runs to 16 residues. The germline V gene has CDR1 SGHRS and CDR2 YFSETQ. V lost 5 bases to trimming and J lost 6 bases; unmatched junction nucleotides: 12. CDR3 loop: CASSTTGQGRSNEQFF. For the CDR3, the DNA is TGCGCCAGCAGTACCACGGGACAGGGAAGAAGCAATGAGCAGTTCTTC.

The rearrangement uses TRBV14 and TRBJ2-2; 8 bases fit TRBD1. Germline CDR1 and CDR2: SGHDN and FVKESK. The CDR3 has 18 amino acids. Trimming removed 4 bases from V and 5 bases from J; junction bases left unmatched: 15. The CDR3: CASSLLITGTGGTGELFF. The CDR3 region has the DNA TGTGCCAGCAGCCTACTTATCACCGGGACAGGAGGAACCGGGGAGCTGTTTTTT.